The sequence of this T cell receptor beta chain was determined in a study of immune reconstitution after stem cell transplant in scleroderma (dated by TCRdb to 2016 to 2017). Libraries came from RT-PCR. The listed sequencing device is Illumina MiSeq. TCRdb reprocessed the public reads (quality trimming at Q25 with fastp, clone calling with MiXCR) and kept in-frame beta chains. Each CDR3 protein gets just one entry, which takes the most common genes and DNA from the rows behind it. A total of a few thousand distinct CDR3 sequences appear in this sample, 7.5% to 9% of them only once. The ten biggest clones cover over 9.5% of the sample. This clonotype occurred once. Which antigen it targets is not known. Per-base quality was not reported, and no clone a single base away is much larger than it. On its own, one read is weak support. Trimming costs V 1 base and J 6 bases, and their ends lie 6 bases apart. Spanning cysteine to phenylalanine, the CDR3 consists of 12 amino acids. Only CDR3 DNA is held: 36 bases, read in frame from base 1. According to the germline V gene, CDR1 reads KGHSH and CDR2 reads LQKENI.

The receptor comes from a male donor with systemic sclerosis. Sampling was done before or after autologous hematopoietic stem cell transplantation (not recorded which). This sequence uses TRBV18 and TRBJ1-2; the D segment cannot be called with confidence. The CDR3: CASSPQTDGYTF. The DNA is TGTGCCAGCTCACCACAGACCGATGGCTACACCTTC.